The rows below give T cell receptor beta chains drawn from one sample of a study of CD8 T cells in Susac syndrome. TCRdb reprocessed the immunoSEQ multiplex PCR reads with MiXCR, giving one entry per CDR3 protein. The sample yields about 280,000 distinct CDR3 sequences, approximately 81% seen once. Sequenced sample: CD8+ T cells from PBMCs. The receptors stem from a human donor with multiple sclerosis. Both conserved end residues are part of each CDR3. The order of the fields is J gene, V gene, clone size, D gene, CDR3 protein, CDR3 DNA. A D gene is named only where the DNA matches it firmly. The size entry is marked missing in some rows and otherwise reads once, few, many or a size class.

TRBJ1-2 | TRBV19 | NA | TRBD1 | CASSSLRDRGIYGYTF | TGTGCCAGTAGTAGCCTCCGGGACAGGGGCATCTATGGCTACACCTTC
TRBJ1-4 | TRBV3-1 | NA | NA | CASSQFFEKLFF | TGTGCCAGCAGCCAATTTTTCGAAAAACTGTTTTTT
TRBJ2-1 | TRBV7-8 | NA | TRBD2 | CASSRGGGSLYNEQFF | TGTGCCAGCTCACGGGGAGGCGGGAGTCTCTACAATGAGCAGTTCTTC
TRBJ1-1 | TRBV9 | once | NA | CASSVAQGPGTEAFF | TGTGCCAGCAGCGTAGCTCAAGGGCCGGGGACTGAAGCTTTCTTT
TRBJ2-1 | TRBV27 | NA | NA | CASSASGAGEQFF | TGTGCCAGCAGTGCCTCGGGGGCGGGCGAGCAGTTCTTC
TRBJ1-1 | TRBV5-1 | NA | NA | CASSLGREQEARAFF | TGCGCCAGCAGCTTGGGACGAGAGCAGGAGGCGCGGGCTTTCTTT
TRBJ2-3 | TRBV19 | NA | TRBD2 | CASGKGTSLLSTDTQYF | TGTGCCAGTGGTAAAGGGACTAGTCTACTTTCCACAGATACGCAGTATTTT
TRBJ2-1 | TRBV7-9 | NA | NA | CASSSELPRELNEQFF | TGTGCCAGCAGCTCCGAGCTCCCCCGGGAGTTGAATGAGCAGTTCTTC
TRBJ2-1 | TRBV4-1 | NA | NA | CATTSDNEQFF | TGCGCCACGACGAGTGACAATGAGCAGTTCTTC
TRBJ1-1 | TRBV16 | NA | NA | CASSQLVLGGTEAFF | TGTGCCAGCAGCCAATTGGTTTTGGGGGGTACTGAAGCTTTCTTT
TRBJ1-5 | TRBV27 | NA | NA | CATGIDSNQPQHF | TGTGCCACCGGGATCGATAGCAATCAGCCCCAGCATTTT
TRBJ2-7 | TRBV7-6 | once | NA | CASSNTGTGAYEQYF | TGTGCCAGCAGCAACACAGGGACGGGGGCCTACGAGCAGTACTTC
TRBJ1-5 | TRBV9 | NA | NA | CASSVGLMGQPQHF | TGTGCCAGCAGCGTAGGCCTTATGGGCCAGCCCCAGCATTTT
TRBJ1-5 | TRBV16 | NA | TRBD1 | CASSRRQGNQPQHF | TGTGCCAGCAGCCGAAGACAGGGAAATCAGCCCCAGCATTTT
TRBJ2-1 | TRBV2 | NA | TRBD2 | CASSTGTSNNEQFF | TGTGCCAGCAGTACCGGGACTAGTAACAATGAGCAGTTCTTC
TRBJ1-5 | TRBV7-9 | NA | NA | CASSLAQGSEFRQPQHF | TGTGCCAGCAGCTTAGCCCAAGGGTCCGAGTTTCGACAGCCCCAGCATTTT
TRBJ2-1 | TRBV12-3/TRBV12-4 | NA | TRBD2 | CASSPSGSRSKNEQFF | TGTGCCAGCAGTCCTAGCGGGAGTCGAAGTAAGAATGAGCAGTTCTTC